A single sample is the source of the 27 T cell receptor beta chains below, sequenced in a study of identical twins. TCRdb analysed the 5' RACE reads with MiXCR anew, one entry per CDR3 protein. The sample holds a few hundred thousand distinct CDR3 sequences, around 15% seen once. The sample was also reused in another study, on yellow fever vaccine responses in identical twins.

Material: CD4+ T cells sorted from blood. The receptors were gathered from a young woman in good health.

This chain joins TRBV28 and TRBJ2-1, with D possibly being TRBD1 (6 bases). The length of the CDR3 is 16 residues. Germline V gene data show CDR1 as MDHEN and CDR2 as SYDVKM. V gave up 6 bases and J gave up 0 bases, with 15 bases separating them. The CDR3 DNA is TGTGCCAGCAGCAAGGGACACCAAAGCTCCTACAATGAGCAGTTCTTC. Translated, it gives CASSKGHQSSYNEQFF.

The chain employs TRBV7-2 and TRBJ2-7, with 7 nucleotides matching TRBD2. Germline CDR1 and CDR2: SGHTA and FQGNSA. J gave up 1 base and V 3 bases, and 6 bases lay outside the gene matches. CDR3 length: 15 amino acids. This chain's CDR3 is CASSFRGERSYEQYV. DNA of the CDR3: TGTGCCAGCAGCTTCCGGGGGGAAAGGTCCTACGAGCAGTACGTC.

At least ten counts were recorded for this clonotype. The chain is built from TRBV10-3 and TRBJ2-1; D call uncertain. Trimming removed 3 bases from V and 5 bases from J, with 5 bases in between. CDR1 and CDR2 (germline): ENHRY, SYGVKD. CDR3 length: 12 amino acids. The CDR3 is CAISEVDNEQFF. The CDR3 coding sequence is TGTGCCATCAGTGAAGTCGACAATGAGCAGTTCTTC.

There are a few counts of this clonotype. The chain carries TRBV4-1 and TRBJ1-3; TRBD1 aligns across 7 bases. Germline V gives CDR1 MGHRA, CDR2 YSYEKL. The ends lost 0 bases at V and 2 bases at J; junction bases unmatched: 7. The length of the CDR3 is 17 residues. The CDR3 nucleotides read TGCGCCAGCAGCCAAGAAGCAGGGGGTATAGCTGGAAACACCATATATTTT. It codes for CASSQEAGGIAGNTIYF.

The chain employs TRBV28 and TRBJ2-7; the match to TRBD2 covers 8 bases. Per germline, CDR1 MDHEN and CDR2 SYDVKM. The junction had 9 bases not matched to a gene; V was cut back by 5 bases and J by 3 bases. The CDR3 is made up of 15 amino acids. This chain's CDR3 is CASSPLGGGIYEQYF. CDR3 nucleotide sequence: TGTGCCAGCAGTCCCCTCGGGGGGGGCATCTACGAGCAGTACTTC.

This chain uses TRBV11-2 with TRBJ2-1; tentative D call: TRBD2 (6 bases). The CDR3 length is 18 residues. CDR1 and CDR2 (germline): SGHAT, FQNNGV. With 0 bases removed from V and 5 bases from J, the gap between germline ends came to 20 bases. The CDR3 region is CASSLDQIPGLPNNEQFF. Written as DNA, the CDR3 is TGTGCCAGCAGCTTAGACCAGATACCGGGACTCCCAAACAATGAGCAGTTCTTC.

The V gene is TRBV3-1, the J gene TRBJ1-2; possible D gene TRBD1, 6 bases. Germline V gene lookup returns CDR1 LGHDT and CDR2 YNNKEL (reference sequence). V lost 8 bases to trimming and J lost 5 bases, with 24 bases between them. The length of the CDR3 is 16 residues. The CDR3 here is CASSQGIGPEAYGYTF. DNA for the CDR3: TGTGCCAGCTCCCAGGGGATAGGGCCCGAAGCGTATGGCTACACCTTC.

This clonotype has just a few counts. This chain joins TRBV7-3 and TRBJ2-7, with 16 bases lining up with TRBD2. With 6 bases clipped from V and 3 bases from J, the junction kept 11 bases outside the gene matches. Germline CDR1 is SGHTA and CDR2 is FQGTGA. This CDR3 spans 18 amino acids. CDR3 coding DNA: TGTGCCAGCAGGCCAACAGGGACTAGCGGGAGGGCCGTCTACGAGCAGTACTTC. It specifies CASRPTGTSGRAVYEQYF. The whole variable domain, filled in from reference TRBV7-3 and TRBJ2-7, reads GAGVSQTPSNKVTEKGKYVELRCDPISGHTALYWYRQSLGQGPEFLIYFQGTGAADDSGLPNDRFFAVRPEGSVSTLKIQRTERGDSAVYLCASRPTGTSGRAVYEQYFGPGTRLTVT.

This clonotype was observed a handful of times. The chain employs TRBV5-1 and TRBJ2-5; D call uncertain. This CDR3 contains 14 residues. The V end lost 0 bases, the J end lost 1 base, and 7 bases lay between the germline ends. Germline CDR1 SGHRS, CDR2 YFSETQ. The CDR3 is CASSLEQIQETQYF. CDR3 nucleotides: TGCGCCAGCAGCTTGGAACAGATCCAAGAGACCCAGTACTTC.

The chain uses TRBV4-1 and TRBJ1-4; D may be TRBD1 (5 bases). V was clipped by 4 bases and J by 5 bases, with 17 bases between them. CDR1 is MGHRA and CDR2 is YSYEKL in the germline V gene. The CDR3 spans 16 residues. Here the CDR3 DNA reads TGCGCCAGCAGCCCTCAGGCGGCAGGGCGAAATGAAAAACTGTTTTTT. Residues: CASSPQAAGRNEKLFF.

This chain connects TRBV29-1 to TRBJ1-1; tentatively, D is TRBD1 (6 bases). CDR1 is SQVTM and CDR2 is ANQGSEA in the germline V gene. V was trimmed by 7 bases and J by 4 bases, leaving 10 bases between them. The CDR3 length is 11 residues. The CDR3 nucleotides are TGCAGCGATACAGGGATCACTGAAGCTTTCTTT. It codes for CSDTGITEAFF.

The table lists this clonotype with many counts. J is TRBJ1-5 and V is TRBV12-3 or TRBV12-4, with no clear D. Trimming pared 5 bases from V and 5 bases from J, leaving 10 bases between. The CDR3 totals 13 residues. CDR3 nucleotides: TGTGCCAGCAGTCGAGGAGACGATCAGCCCCAGCATTTT. This codes for CASSRGDDQPQHF.

In its sample, this clonotype was seen a few times. The chain has TRBV7-8 and TRBJ2-2, with D perhaps given as TRBD1 or TRBD2 (6 bases each). The CDR3 is made up of 16 amino acids. Trimming pared 2 bases from V and 5 bases from J, leaving 15 bases between. Germline V gene data show CDR1 as SGHVS and CDR2 as FQNEAQ. The CDR3 loop reads CASSLFGGLGTGELFF. CDR3 coding DNA: TGTGCCAGCAGCTTATTCGGGGGCTTGGGAACCGGGGAGCTGTTTTTT.

This clonotype was counted many times. The chain is built from TRBV24-1 and TRBJ2-4; no firm D call. The CDR3 consists of 14 residues. Germline CDR1 reads KGHDR; CDR2 reads SFDVKD. V was pared by 1 base and J by 7 bases, with 10 bases between. The DNA for the CDR3 is TGTGCCACCAGTGATTTCGGCGCTGGGAACATTCAGTACTTC. It encodes CATSDFGAGNIQYF.

In this sample, this clonotype turned up a few times. The chain joins TRBV3-1 to TRBJ2-1; no clear D gene. The V end was cut by 3 bases, the J end by 9 bases, with 12 bases between. Per the germline V gene, CDR1 is LGHDT and CDR2 is YNNKEL (reference sequence). The length of the CDR3 is 13 residues. CDR3 DNA sequence: TGTGCCAGCAGCCATCGGGCCCTGGGTGAGCAGTTCTTC. Amino acids: CASSHRALGEQFF.

This clonotype has a single count. A read error is possible here, since a much larger clone lies one base away. The CDR3 region has the DNA TGCAGTGTAAAGGCGGCAGACCAGCCCCAGCATTTT. It is translated as CSVKAADQPQHF. The rearrangement links TRBV20-1 to TRBJ1-5; D remains unclear. This CDR3 is 12 amino acids long. Germline V gene lookup returns CDR1 DFQATT and CDR2 SNEGSKA (reference sequence). V gave up 7 bases and J gave up 7 bases, with 14 bases separating them.

The chain combines TRBV4-1 with TRBJ2-7; D ambiguous. CDR3 size: 14 residues. CDR1 is MGHRA, CDR2 YSYEKL, per germline. Trimming stripped 1 base from V and 5 bases from J, with 12 bases between. CDR3 amino acids: CASSQVGSGDEQYF. The CDR3 DNA follows: TGCGCCAGCAGCCAAGTAGGGTCGGGCGACGAGCAGTACTTC.

This clonotype was found a few times. V gene TRBV2 combines with J gene TRBJ1-1; a possible D gene is TRBD1 (6 bases). Germline V CDR1 and CDR2: SNHLY, FYNNEI. The CDR3 is made up of 12 amino acids. V lost 6 bases and J 1 base, leaving 6 bases between the germline ends. CDR3 residues: CASRGQNTEAFF. Here the CDR3 DNA reads TGTGCCAGCAGGGGACAGAACACTGAAGCTTTCTTT.

The J gene is TRBJ2-1, the V gene TRBV2; 9 bases line up with TRBD2. V was pared by 7 bases and J by 0 bases, with 10 bases of the junction left unmatched. Germline V lookup: CDR1 SNHLY, CDR2 FYNNEI. This CDR3 comprises 17 residues. The CDR3 nucleotides read TGTGCCAGCAAGATTAGCGGGAGCCCCACCTCCTACAATGAGCAGTTCTTC. This gives the protein CASKISGSPTSYNEQFF.

This clonotype appeared a few times. This rearrangement joins TRBV2 to TRBJ2-5; D not resolved. The ends were cut back, 0 bases at V and 5 bases at J, with 1 base in the middle. Germline CDR1 and CDR2: SNHLY and FYNNEI. The CDR3 runs 11 residues. CDR3 in amino acids: CASSEAETQYF. The CDR3 DNA sequence: TGTGCCAGCAGTGAAGCCGAGACCCAGTACTTC.

V is TRBV12-3 or TRBV12-4 and J is TRBJ2-3, with 10 bases identical to TRBD2. The length of the CDR3 is 15 residues. J was trimmed by 3 bases and V by 7 bases; bases with no gene match: 7. CDR3 nucleotide sequence: TGTGCCAGCACGCGGACTAGCGGTTCTACAGATACGCAGTATTTT. Encoded protein: CASTRTSGSTDTQYF.

This clonotype came up a few times. The DNA for the CDR3 is TGCAGCGTTGAGCCAGGGAGAGGCTACGAGCAGTACTTC. It codes for CSVEPGRGYEQYF. The V call is TRBV29-1, the J call TRBJ2-7, with D perhaps TRBD1 or TRBD2 (5 bases each). V shed 3 bases and J shed 3 bases, with 12 bases lying between them. The CDR3 spans 13 residues. The V gene's germline CDR1 is SQVTM and CDR2 ANQGSEA.

This clonotype was detected only a few times. The chain couples TRBV6-4 to TRBJ2-2, with D possibly matching TRBD2 (6 bases). Germline values: CDR1 MRHNA, CDR2 SNTAGT. The ends were cut back, 3 bases at V and 7 bases at J, with 9 bases in the middle. This CDR3 has 13 amino acids. CDR3 coding DNA: TGTGCCAGCAGTGAGGAGGGGCTCGGGGAGCTGTTTTTT. Translating it yields CASSEEGLGELFF.

A few counts support this clonotype. The V call is TRBV5-1, the J call TRBJ2-5; no clear D gene. Germline values: CDR1 SGHRS, CDR2 YFSETQ. CDR3 length: 14 amino acids. Trimming stripped 0 bases from V and 2 bases from J, with 8 bases between. CDR3 nucleotides: TGCGCCAGCAGCTTGGTACAGAGTCAAGAGACCCAGTACTTC. Translating gives CASSLVQSQETQYF.

This sequence joins TRBV25-1 and TRBJ2-5; 11 bases map to TRBD2. The CDR3 is made up of 16 amino acids. The germline V gene has CDR1 MGHDK and CDR2 SYGVNS. Germline trimming cut 2 bases from V and 4 bases from J; bases unmatched to any gene: 6. As DNA, the CDR3 is TGTGCCAGCAGTGAAATGGAGACTAGCGGGGTAGAGACCCAGTACTTC. Protein product: CASSEMETSGVETQYF.

The chain carries TRBV7-8 and TRBJ2-1, with D perhaps matching TRBD2 (6 bases). This CDR3 comprises 16 residues. V was pared by 3 bases and J by 9 bases, with 21 bases between. CDR1 and CDR2 (germline): SGHVS, FQNEAQ. Here the CDR3 DNA reads TGTGCCAGCAGCTTCTCTCCCAGGTCCAAGGGAGGTGAGCAGTTCTTC. Translation gives CASSFSPRSKGGEQFF.

This chain connects TRBV3-1 to TRBJ2-2; possibly TRBD1 for D (7 bases). In germline, CDR1 is LGHDT, CDR2 YNNKEL (reference sequence). With 4 bases removed from V and 4 bases from J, the gap between germline ends came to 13 bases. The CDR3 length is 15 residues. CDR3 coding DNA: TGTGCCAGCAGCCCCGGAGGGGGCAGCACCGGGGAGCTGTTTTTT. Translated, it gives CASSPGGGSTGELFF.